This T cell receptor (beta chain) was obtained from a study of blood T cell repertoires in COVID-19. As for the study in general: Acute and convalescent COVID-19 specimens originated in the United States, Italy and Spain.

The CDR3 covers 14 residues. V shed 3 bases and J 8 bases; nucleotides not matched to a gene: 7. Germline-derived CDR1 and CDR2 are SGHRS and YFSETQ. Authors' methods: Nucleated cell counts were estimated from reference gene primer amplification. Here immunoSEQ multiplex PCR was the method, and the copy in TCRdb shows in-frame clones only, minus some. From that table come the V and J calls and clone size; the DNA was used to work out D and trimming. The table includes some 110,000 clones, around 81% detected once. The sequenced material came from peripheral blood. The receptor was isolated from a woman between 65 and 79 years old with acute or convalescent COVID-19. The chain carries TRBV5-1 and TRBJ1-2, with 10 bases matching TRBD1. The CDR3 DNA reads TGCGCCAGCAGCTATACCGGGACAGGGGACGGCTACACCTTC. Translated, it gives CASSYTGTGDGYTF.